Detailed here is one T cell receptor (beta chain). This record belongs to a study of T cell changes during pregnancy in multiple sclerosis. Only in-frame clones appear in the TCRdb table, and some are missing; sequencing was by immunoSEQ multiplex PCR. The sample holds 50,000 to 60,000 clones, 89% seen once. Germline loops: CDR1 LNHDA, CDR2 SQIVND (reference sequence). The CDR3 is 16 residues long. The J segment lost 0 bases and the V segment lost 6 bases, leaving 8 bases of the junction unmatched. The genes are TRBV19 and TRBJ2-4; 7 bases are shared with TRBD1. The sequence was collected from a female donor with multiple sclerosis, enrolled in a pregnancy study. The sequencing here drew on peripheral blood, taken after pregnancy. CDR3 in amino acids: CASSPGQELAKNIQYF. CDR3 bases: TGTGCCAGTAGCCCAGGACAGGAATTAGCCAAAAACATTCAGTACTTC.